These 28 T cell receptor beta chains came from one sample sequenced in a study of shared clonotypes between healthy human individuals. The data were produced by immunoSEQ multiplex PCR, yet TCRdb's version contains in-frame clones alone and is incomplete. The data contain some 200,000 clones, 65% to 80% of them singletons. The sequenced sample consisted of memory CD4+ T cells sorted from blood. Subset given: CD45RA-negative fraction. The receptors originated from a man younger than 40 in good health.

CDR3 region: CASSLGVGVQPQHF. In DNA, the CDR3 is TGTGCCAGCAGTTTAGGCGTTGGCGTACAGCCCCAGCATTTT. This chain links TRBV28 with TRBJ1-5; D unresolved. Germline CDR1 reads MDHEN; CDR2 reads SYDVKM. The CDR3 length is 14 residues. Trimming removed 2 bases at V and 7 bases at J, with 12 bases between.

This clone was counted at least ten times. V gene TRBV27 combines with J gene TRBJ2-2; D uncertain. The V gene lost 4 bases and the J gene lost 0 bases, with 15 bases spanning the gap. The germline V gene has CDR1 MNHEY and CDR2 SMNVEV (reference sequence). The CDR3 contains 17 residues. The chain's CDR3 is CASSYESSSANTGELFF. The CDR3 DNA reads TGTGCCAGCAGTTACGAGAGCTCGTCCGCGAACACCGGGGAGCTGTTTTTT.

CDR3 DNA: TGTGCCAGCAGGACCTTAGCGGGAGTTTGGTACGAGCAGTACTTC. Its translation is CASRTLAGVWYEQYF. The J gene is TRBJ2-7, the V gene TRBV28, with 9 bases matching TRBD2. Trimming removed 6 bases from V and 4 bases from J; junction bases left unmatched: 10. Germline CDR1 is MDHEN and CDR2 is SYDVKM. The CDR3 totals 15 residues.

This clone was recorded once. The chain is built from TRBV7-9 and TRBJ2-1; D unclear. Trimming stripped 0 bases from V and 5 bases from J, with 11 bases between. The CDR3 has 15 residues. Germline values: CDR1 SEHNR, CDR2 FQNEAQ (reference sequence). The CDR3 sequence is CASSLAINPNNEQFF. CDR3 nucleotides: TGTGCCAGCAGCTTAGCGATCAACCCAAACAATGAGCAGTTCTTC.

This clone was seen a handful of times. Within the sample, other DNA sequences also encode this same CDR3. The J gene is TRBJ2-5, the V gene TRBV18; D remains ambiguous. Germline V gives CDR1 KGHSH, CDR2 LQKENI. CDR3 length: 13 amino acids. V was trimmed by 2 bases and J by 1 base, leaving 5 bases between them. CDR3 sequence reads: CASSPIPQETQYF. The CDR3 DNA reads TGTGCCAGCTCACCAATACCCCAAGAGACCCAGTACTTC.

The chain is built from TRBV4-1 and TRBJ2-3; maybe TRBD2 (6 bases). V shed 0 bases and J shed 0 bases, with 13 bases lying between them. This CDR3 comprises 17 residues. Germline V lookup: CDR1 MGHRA, CDR2 YSYEKL. The CDR3 bases are TGCGCCAGCAGCCAAGATTCGGCGGGATCTAGCACAGATACGCAGTATTTT. Protein product: CASSQDSAGSSTDTQYF.

V is TRBV7-2 and J is TRBJ1-5, with D perhaps matching TRBD1 (5 bases). Trimming stripped 3 bases from V and 5 bases from J, with 14 bases between. CDR1 is SGHTA, CDR2 FQGNSA, per germline. The length of the CDR3 is 15 residues. CDR3 nucleotides: TGTGCCAGCAGCTTGGATCGCAGGGACTATCAGCCCCAGCATTTT. Its translation is CASSLDRRDYQPQHF. The complete variable domain, with remaining parts taken from reference TRBV7-2 and TRBJ1-5, reads GAGVSQSPSNKVTEKGKDVELRCDPISGHTALYWYRQSLGQGLEFLIYFQGNSAPDKSGLPSDRFSAERTGGSVSTLTIQRTQQEDSAVYLCASSLDRRDYQPQHFGDGTRLSIL.

J is TRBJ2-7 and V is TRBV28, with 13 bases lining up with TRBD2. This CDR3 comprises 18 residues. Germline lookup yields CDR1 MDHEN and CDR2 SYDVKM. V was pared by 2 bases and J by 0 bases, with 7 bases of the junction left unmatched. The CDR3 coding sequence is TGTGCCAGCAGTTTAGGACTAGCGGGAGAGGCTTTCTCCTACGAGCAGTACTTC. Its translation is CASSLGLAGEAFSYEQYF.

The chain has TRBV27 and TRBJ2-2; a possible D gene is TRBD1 (6 bases). Deletions cut 3 bases from V and 4 bases from J, with 15 bases between. CDR3 length: 16 residues. Germline V lookup: CDR1 MNHEY, CDR2 SMNVEV (reference sequence). The CDR3 sequence is CASSLGHSGITGELFF. The CDR3 nucleotides are TGTGCCAGCAGTTTGGGACACTCAGGGATCACCGGGGAGCTGTTTTTT.

This chain uses TRBV6-9 with TRBJ2-7, with 7 bases identical to TRBD2. The CDR3 sequence is 17 residues long. Germline V gene data show CDR1 as MNHGY and CDR2 as SVAAGI. With 11 bases clipped from V and 9 bases from J, the junction kept 28 bases outside the gene matches. This chain's CDR3 is CAGSTSLDRVKLEGQYF. In nucleotides, the CDR3 is TGTGCCGGATCGACTAGCCTCGATCGGGTCAAATTAGAGGGGCAGTACTTC.

This chain uses TRBV18 with TRBJ1-3; D gene ambiguous. Germline CDR1 KGHSH, CDR2 LQKENI. Trimming pared 0 bases from V and 0 bases from J, leaving 9 bases between. This CDR3 spans 16 amino acids. The CDR3 DNA follows: TGTGCCAGCTCACCACCGGGCAGAAGCTCTGGAAACACCATATATTTT. Amino acids: CASSPPGRSSGNTIYF.

V and J are TRBV5-4 and TRBJ2-2; TRBD1 matches at 8 bases. There are 15 residues in the CDR3. The germline gives CDR1 SGHNT, CDR2 YYREEE (reference sequence). Unmatched junction bases numbered 6, after V lost 4 bases and J lost 4 bases. The CDR3, as DNA: TGTGCCAGCAGCGACGACAGGGGAGGCACCGGGGAGCTGTTTTTT. This sequence encodes CASSDDRGGTGELFF. The variable domain in full, completed from reference TRBV5-4 and TRBJ2-2, reads ETGVTQSPTHLIKTRGQQVTLRCSSQSGHNTVSWYQQALGQGPQFIFQYYREEENGRGNFPPRFSGLQFPNYSSELNVNALELDDSALYLCASSDDRGGTGELFFGEGSRLTVL.

This clone has only a few counts. The chain joins TRBV4-1 to TRBJ2-6, with TRBD1 matching over 8 bases. V dropped 0 bases and J dropped 1; count of bases not matched to a gene: 8. This CDR3 spans 19 amino acids. Germline V lookup: CDR1 MGHRA, CDR2 YSYEKL. In DNA form, the CDR3 reads TGCGCCAGCAGCCAAGATAATGCAGGGGGCCTGTCTGGGGCCAACGTCCTGACTTTC. It yields the protein CASSQDNAGGLSGANVLTF.

Only a few counts were recorded for this clone. The V gene is TRBV7-9, the J gene TRBJ1-5; the D is unclear. This CDR3 has 11 amino acids. CDR1 and CDR2 from the germline V gene are SEHNR and FQNEAQ (reference sequence). The V end lost 5 bases, the J end lost 11 bases, and 10 bases lay between the germline ends. The CDR3: CASSTHPAQHF. DNA of the CDR3: TGTGCCAGCAGCACCCACCCCGCCCAGCATTTT.

The CDR3 spells CASTGQGGEQYF. In DNA, the CDR3 is TGTGCCAGCACCGGACAGGGAGGCGAGCAGTACTTC. The J gene is TRBJ2-7, the V gene TRBV28; 8 bases match TRBD1. V lost 7 bases and J lost 6; bases outside the gene matches: 5. The length of the CDR3 is 12 residues. The germline V gene encodes CDR1 MDHEN and CDR2 SYDVKM.

This clone appeared a few times. J is TRBJ1-5 and V is TRBV4-3, with D possibly TRBD1 on 5 matching bases. The germline CDR1 and CDR2 sequences are LGHNA and YSLEER. The CDR3 runs 15 residues. V lost 0 bases, J lost 6 bases, and 12 bases lay in between. The CDR3 reads CASSQDLGGLQPQHF. The CDR3 DNA reads TGCGCCAGCAGCCAAGATCTTGGGGGTCTTCAGCCCCAGCATTTT.

V and J are TRBV10-1 and TRBJ2-4; D may be TRBD1 or TRBD2 (5 bases each). CDR1 is WNHNN, CDR2 SYGVQD, per germline (reference sequence). V was trimmed by 4 bases and J by 7 bases, leaving 11 bases between them. The CDR3 sequence is 13 residues long. The DNA for the CDR3 is TGCGCCAGCAGTGGGGGACCCTGGAACATTCAGTACTTC. Encoded protein: CASSGGPWNIQYF.

This clone occurred a few times. The chain recombines TRBV12-2 with TRBJ2-2. TRBV12-2 corresponds to a pseudogene. The CDR3 loop spans 17 amino acids. The CDR3 nucleotides are TGTGCAAGTCGCTTCTTTGGTTCACGGCTCCAGCTCCGGGAGCTGTTTTTT. It codes for CASRFFGSRLQLRELFF.

This chain joins TRBV5-6 and TRBJ2-3, with 8 bases that match TRBD2. V shed 6 bases and J 2 bases; nucleotides not matched to a gene: 14. The length of the CDR3 is 17 residues. The germline V gene has CDR1 SGHDT and CDR2 YYEEEE. CDR3 residues: CASTPGPGTRTTDTQYF. The DNA of the CDR3 is TGTGCCAGCACCCCCGGGCCCGGGACTAGGACCACAGATACGCAGTATTTT.

This chain links TRBV5-6 with TRBJ2-7; 12 bases fit TRBD2. This CDR3 has 15 residues. V was clipped by 4 bases and J by 2 bases; unmatched bases: 4. CDR1 is SGHDT, CDR2 YYEEEE, per germline. The CDR3 protein is CASSQGLAGTYEQYF. CDR3 nucleotide sequence: TGTGCCAGCAGCCAAGGACTAGCGGGGACCTACGAGCAGTACTTC.

The rearrangement links TRBV18 to TRBJ2-1, with D possibly TRBD1 on 5 matching bases. The CDR3 sequence is 14 residues long. V was trimmed by 3 bases and J by 7 bases, leaving 13 bases between them. Germline V gene data show CDR1 as KGHSH and CDR2 as LQKENI. The CDR3 region has the DNA TGTGCCAGCTCACCCTCCCAGGGTTATAATGAGCAGTTCTTC. Translation gives CASSPSQGYNEQFF. Full variable domain (rest looked up from reference TRBV18 and TRBJ2-1): NAGVMQNPRHLVRRRGQEARLRCSPMKGHSHVYWYRQLPEEGLKFMVYLQKENIIDESGMPKERFSAEFPKEGPSILRIQQVVRGDSAAYFCASSPSQGYNEQFFGPGTRLTVL.

The chain joins TRBV19 to TRBJ2-7, with no clear D. CDR1 is LNHDA and CDR2 is SQIVND in the germline V gene (reference sequence). This CDR3 spans 14 amino acids. V was trimmed by 9 bases and J by 1 base, leaving 16 bases between them. CDR3 residues: CASRIDGGSYEQYF. CDR3 sequence (DNA): TGTGCCAGCCGGATCGACGGTGGTTCCTACGAGCAGTACTTC.

The chain carries TRBV9 and TRBJ2-1; 7 bases map to TRBD2. V lost 3 bases, J lost 7 bases, and 10 bases stayed unmatched. Germline CDR1 SGDLS, CDR2 YYNGEE. CDR3 length equals 15 residues. CDR3 sequence reads: CASSARERGVNEQFF. CDR3 sequence (DNA): TGTGCCAGCAGCGCGCGGGAGAGGGGTGTGAATGAGCAGTTCTTC.

This clone was seen only a few times. The chain employs TRBV5-1 and TRBJ1-1; D might be TRBD1 (6 bases). This CDR3 comprises 14 residues. Germline CDR1 and CDR2: SGHRS and YFSETQ. V lost 4 bases, J lost 5 bases, and 15 bases lay in between. The CDR3 loop is CASSQQQGETEAFF. Written as DNA, the CDR3 is TGCGCCAGCAGCCAACAACAGGGTGAGACTGAAGCTTTCTTT.

As DNA, the CDR3 is TGTGCCAGCAGACACACGCTCCGGACTACGCAGTATTTT. Translating gives CASRHTLRTTQYF. The rearrangement links TRBV11-2 to TRBJ2-3; no clear D gene. The V end was cut by 6 bases, the J end by 8 bases, with 15 bases between. Per germline, CDR1 SGHAT and CDR2 FQNNGV. The CDR3 loop spans 13 amino acids.

This clone has just a few counts. The J gene is TRBJ1-2, the V gene TRBV18; D uncertain. The germline CDR1 and CDR2 sequences are KGHSH and LQKENI. The CDR3 length is 13 residues. V lost 2 bases and J 5 bases, leaving 9 bases between the germline ends. CDR3: CASSPEAEYGYTF. As DNA, the CDR3 is TGTGCCAGCTCACCAGAGGCTGAATATGGCTACACCTTC.

The chain combines TRBV5-6 with TRBJ2-7, with no clear D. Looked up from germline, CDR1 is SGHDT and CDR2 is YYEEEE. The CDR3 has 14 residues. V dropped 2 bases and J dropped 7 bases, with 16 bases sitting between them. CDR3 nucleotide sequence: TGTGCCAGCAGCTTCGCGACCCCGCTGGGGGAGCAGTACTTC. Translating it yields CASSFATPLGEQYF.

This clone was counted at least ten times. The V gene is TRBV7-2, the J gene TRBJ2-7; 7 nucleotides match TRBD1. This CDR3 comprises 14 residues. CDR1 is SGHTA, CDR2 FQGNSA, per germline. After removal of 4 bases from V and 2 bases from J, the junction contained 5 bases not matched to a gene. The CDR3 DNA is TGTGCCAGCAGCTCGTACAGGGGACCCTACGAGCAGTACTTC. The encoded protein is CASSSYRGPYEQYF.